This paragraph reports one T cell receptor (beta chain). This clone has just a few counts. It lacks a known antigen. Base qualities are not at hand, and no much larger clone is one base apart. This entry is derived from a study of cytomegalovirus exposure and HLA in healthy donors (TCRdb year 2017). For the study in its entirety: An earlier analysis of under 600 of the donors reported 250 to 300 Gb of sequence data and about 100 million unique TCR beta sequences from about 179 million T cells. An early release covering just under 650 HLA-typed donors comprised about 320 gigabases of sequencing data and about 90 million unique TCR sequences. Of the roughly 400 genotyped donors, 65% to 90% were placed in the genetic ancestry cluster associated with self-reported Caucasian donors. The study was designed to test whether signatures of past pathogen exposure could be identified by cataloging public T cell receptors. The study used immunosequencing to profile the T cell repertoires of several hundred subjects and linked those repertoires to cytomegalovirus serostatus. Along with the approximately 650-subject first cohort, a separate validation cohort of over a hundred different subjects was used. The study combined high-throughput TCR immunosequencing, statistical association of individual TCRs with disease status, and machine learning to predict cytomegalovirus infection status. A later analysis re-analyzed previously published TCR beta repertoires from hundreds of donors and added high-resolution HLA genotyping to study TCR occurrence patterns. The later analysis used no new phenotypic data to find candidate immune exposures, relying instead on TCR beta sequences and their occurrence across donors. In an earlier analysis of 587 of the donors, high-throughput TCR beta sequencing was used to judge whether each TCR beta V gene segment behaved as functional or pseudogenic. Donor age, sex, ethnicity and CMV serostatus were compiled together with the repertoire data. Genome-wide SNP genotypes for about 65% of the roughly 670 donors were used in a later genetic analysis, which treated that subset as a discovery cohort. Every discovery cohort repertoire had been produced on one sequencing platform. Both class I and class II loci were covered by HLA typing, at four-digit resolution. The number of typed donors differed by locus: about 620-630 for A, B, C, DRB1 and DQB1; 522 for DQA1; approximately 600 for DPA1; and some 430 for DPB1. Four to six DR-DQ haplotypes were handled as single units for association and clustering because linkage in the cohort was strong. Among 300 to 450 genotyped donors of the cohort, an average of about 240,000 unique TCR beta nucleotide sequences were sequenced per donor, roughly 20% of them non-productive. What the study reported, not specific to this receptor: In vitro tests confirmed that a few of the cytomegalovirus-associated TCR beta chains recognize cytomegalovirus antigens. Most TCR sequences were observed very rarely across donors, whereas some public TCRs were present in many individuals. Linkage disequilibrium might explain the correlated functional status among segregating V segments, but an unknown experimental factor could not be excluded. Only TCR beta chains were sequenced in this cohort, and the absence of alpha or paired-chain data limited detectable features. A group of highly shared sequence variants was considered likely to be a technical artifact of the sequencing pipeline. The study listed 150 to 200 TCR beta chains as associated with cytomegalovirus. When HLA alleles, especially DR and DQ, strongly co-occurred, attributing TCR associations to individual alleles was difficult. The classifier was reported to diagnose cytomegalovirus status with high specificity and sensitivity in both the original and validation cohorts. A later genetic analysis associated a missense DCLRE1C variant with V-gene and J-gene trimming of TCR beta chains, and an independent cohort replicated the association. The 87-base-pair reads could not distinguish some IMGT-functional V segments, including TRBV6-2 and TRBV6-3, so those segments were excluded. It was suggested by the authors that the approach could potentially be generalized to other disease states and immunological phenotypes. Sequencing depth was assumed to be roughly uniform across donors in the presence/absence analyses, though that assumption may not hold. Because counts were too low, about 18 rarely observed V segments, including chromosome 9 orphons, were excluded from the earlier analysis of 500 to 700 of the donors. At a false discovery rate of 0.05, a later analysis linked some 17,000 TCR beta sequences to specific HLA alleles. An earlier analysis of approximately 530 of the donors showed that most TCR beta V segments appeared in productive rearrangements either about 87% or about 30% of the time, which broadly matched IMGT annotations. Because HLA typing was missing for some donors at each locus, association tests included only the typed subset. CMV serostatus was the only immune exposure information available for the cohort. A further reported finding was that TCR beta sequences accurately predicted the HLA-A and HLA-B alleles for most subjects in the first cohort. In a later analysis, several top co-occurrence clusters were reported to appear linked to parvovirus B19, influenza, CMV and Epstein-Barr virus. According to a later analysis, most CMV-associated TCR beta chains appeared to be HLA-restricted, and the HLA associations seemed to be driven largely by CMV exposure. Compared with the roughly 720-donor mean, donors in an Asian-associated ancestry cluster had fewer N-insertions in productive TCRs, according to a later genetic analysis. A later analysis found that HLA-associated TCR beta chains were more clonally expanded and had lower generation probabilities than equally common non-associated chains. In a later analysis, TCR association rates were found to vary across HLA loci, with the most associated TCRs seen for DRB1 alleles and the fewest for HLA-C alleles.

To prepare the library, the immunoSEQ multiplex PCR assay was applied. For the multiplex PCR, a mixture combining 60 forward primers for TCR Vbeta segments and 13 reverse primers for TCR Jbeta segments was used. Amplification of the CDR3 region of rearranged TCR beta genes was performed with a multiplex PCR assay on genomic DNA. Amplified TCR beta libraries were sequenced as 87-base-pair reads on the Illumina HiSeq System. The authors' analysis ran thus. In a later analysis, around 80 million unique TCR beta chains were counted across the roughly 610 repertoires, and roughly 10 million of these chains were shared by at least two donors. A nearest-neighbor algorithm error-corrected the raw reads and collapsed the reads into unique sequences, merging closely related sequences to remove PCR and sequencing errors. CDR3 sequences were aligned to IMGT reference sequences to assign V, D and J gene segments. For a sequence to be retained, a match of at least six nucleotides was required to both a V gene segment and a J gene segment. Rearrangements were called productive when the CDR3 lacked stop codons and stayed in frame with V and J; all others were non-productive. Following IMGT convention, CDR3 was defined as the stretch from the second conserved V-encoded cysteine to the conserved J-encoded phenylalanine. The earlier analysis of about 500 of the donors excluded sequences that lacked an unambiguous match to a single V gene segment. An earlier analysis of just under 600 of the donors called V segments functional above 56.7% productive rearrangements and segregating when the between-donor standard deviation exceeded 5%. To diagnose cytomegalovirus status from the catalog of TCR beta chain sequences, a statistical classification framework was built. In a later analysis, TCR nucleotide sequences were compared against IMGT/GENE-DB human TR gene sequences so that V and J genes could be assigned. A later analysis assigned CDR3 sequences and most-parsimonious VDJ recombination scenarios with the TCRdist pipeline. In a later analysis, each TCR beta chain was defined by its CDR3 amino acid sequence together with its V-gene family, and reads lacking a unique V-gene family were excluded. A later analysis removed 500 to 650 highly shared, low-generation-probability nucleotide sequences to deal with suspected cross-contamination and a sequencing artifact. In a later analysis, a clonal expansion index was calculated for each public chain from normalized within-repertoire ranks of inferred template counts. In a later analysis, generation probabilities were computed with a VDJ recombination model fitted to out-of-frame rearrangements, and the resulting probabilities were checked against IGoR. Hypergeometric tests were used in a later analysis to score TCR-TCR, TCR-HLA and TCR-CMV co-occurrence, with a repertoire-size bias correction applied to the TCR pairs. False discovery rates were estimated in a later analysis by permuting HLA or CMV assignments 20 times. In a later analysis, co-occurring TCRs were grouped using DBSCAN, with TCRdist sequence similarity added in when clustering inside HLA-allele-positive subsets. Repertoires with fewer than 30,000 or more than 120,000 public chains, plus five repertoires with anomalous nucleotide sharing, were excluded from co-occurrence clustering. As stored in TCRdb, this immuneACCESS dataset retains in-frame rearrangements with V and J assigned. A fraction of the clones does not appear; measured against another copy, unresolved V genes explain less than half of the discrepancy, and the remainder lacks a known reason. V, J and clone size were drawn from that table, and D and trimming were deduced from the DNA. Here the sample has around 170,000 clones; around three quarters occur a single time. The ten largest account for less than 2% of the sample.

In total, more than 500 healthy bone marrow donors made up the cohort. At the time of sampling, every cohort member was nominally healthy, though immune exposures that went unrecorded were likely present. The donor tested CMV seronegative, placing the donor among the 352 seronegative members of the cohort. Each donor provided a peripheral blood sample, and peripheral blood mononuclear cells were used for TCR beta sequencing. The Qiagen DNeasy Blood Extraction Kit was used to extract genomic DNA from the blood cell samples. Deletion took 1 base off V and 5 bases off J, with a span of 17 bases between the germline ends. The CDR3 spans 16 residues, from the cysteine through the phenylalanine. CDR3 DNA only is kept here, 48 bases in frame from base 1. Looking up the germline V gene yields CDR1 MNHNS and CDR2 SASEGT.

The sample comprised PBMCs. The sequence derives from a woman in her 30s in good health and CMV-seronegative. The chain couples TRBV6-1 to TRBJ2-5; the D gene is possibly TRBD2, with 6 bases matching. The sequenced DNA: TGTGCCAGCAGTGAAGAGGAGGGCTCTGGAGGGGAGACCCAGTACTTC. Its translation reads: CASSEEEGSGGETQYF.